This T cell receptor (beta chain) emerged from a study of blood T cell repertoires in COVID-19 (dated by TCRdb to 2018 to 2021). As for the study more broadly: Collaborator samples came from the United States, Italy and Spain and covered acute and convalescent phases of COVID-19. Samples came from the ongoing ImmuneRACE study (first 160 participants) plus 1,254 subjects from 6 global collaborators. Where available, HLA class I and class II types were obtained from metadata supplied by the sample provider rather than from assay-based typing. The repertoires were released in a freely available public database meant as a resource for research on the immune response to SARS-CoV-2. The prospective study material was composed of cDNA or gDNA derived from T cells, B-cell-depleted T cells, or PBMCs. The dataset comprised deeply sampled blood TCRbeta repertoires from subjects exposed to, actively infected with, or recovered from COVID-19. Sample metadata almost always included a de-identified subject ID, COVID-19 status, age in years and sex.

Its CDR3 holds 15 amino acids, cysteine through phenylalanine. The read is trimmed to its CDR3 DNA, 45 bases read in frame from base 1. CDR1 and CDR2 are drawn from the germline V gene: MNHEY, SVGEGT. The junction carries 14 bases between V and J, which are trimmed by 6 bases and 0 bases respectively. Broad study findings and their caveats: Clinical and demographic metadata were provided uncurated, with the amount varying by source and participant.

About this clone: Its antigen remains unidentified. Per-base quality was not reported, and no clone a single base away is much larger than it.

The collaborating institutions used their own protocols to collect whole blood in K2EDTA tubes. For TCRbeta analysis, collaborators shipped samples as frozen whole blood, isolated PBMCs, or DNA extracted from either of those sample types. TCRbeta CDR3 regions were amplified from genomic DNA by means of the immunoSEQ Assay, a bias-controlled multiplex PCR. The source study handled its data this way. Within the assay, amplification of reference gene primers was used to estimate how many nucleated cells each sample contained. To quantify the absolute abundance of each unique TCRbeta CDR3 rearrangement, sequence reads were collapsed and filtered. For each sample, productive Simpson clonality was calculated as the square root of Simpson's diversity index across productive rearrangements. TCRdb stores this immuneACCESS table with in-frame sequences only. Part of the clones is absent; in the studies checked, under half of the shortfall reflects unresolved V genes, and no reason is known for the rest. V, J and clone size are those of that table, while D and trimming were read from the DNA. The sample table holds about 130,000 clones, of which just under 85% were seen once. The ten largest account for over 10% of the sample.

Rearrangement joined TRBV6-2 or TRBV6-3 to TRBJ1-1; matching of 6 bases hints at TRBD1 as the D gene. The sequenced material came from peripheral blood. This clonotype was sampled from a human donor in a cohort sampled during active COVID-19. The nucleotides are TGTGCCAGCAGCCCACCGGACAGAATGAACACTGAAGCTTTCTTT. The resulting protein is CASSPPDRMNTEAFF.